Below, 27 T cell receptor beta chains from the same sample are listed, as sequenced in a study of blood T cell repertoires in COVID-19. Clones were read by immunoSEQ multiplex PCR, and TCRdb kept only the in-frame ones, dropping some. The sample lists some 200,000 clones, more than 80% occurring once. What was sequenced was PBMCs or T cells enriched from blood (not recorded which). These TCRs come from a woman under 30 who had recovered from COVID-19.

V is TRBV3-1 (or the pseudogene TRBV3-2) and J is TRBJ2-1; no reliable D call. Between the trimmed V and J ends, which lost 0 bases and 9 bases, there was a span of 9 bases. Germline V lookup: CDR1 LGHDT, CDR2 YNNKEL (reference sequence). This CDR3 region has 13 residues. CDR3 residues: CASSQDLVSEQFF. The CDR3 DNA reads TGTGCCAGCAGCCAAGATCTAGTTTCTGAGCAGTTCTTC.

CDR3: CASSDPRNEQFF. In nucleotides, the CDR3 is TGTGCCAGCAGTGATCCCCGCAATGAGCAGTTCTTC. The rearrangement uses TRBV2 and TRBJ2-1; D is uncertain. V lost 3 bases, J lost 6 bases, and 6 bases lay in between. The CDR3 sequence is 12 residues long. Germline CDR1 reads SNHLY; CDR2 reads FYNNEI. Filled out from reference TRBV2 and TRBJ2-1, the complete variable domain reads EPEVTQTPSHQVTQMGQEVILRCVPISNHLYFYWYRQILGQKVEFLVSFYNNEISEKSEIFDDQFSVERPDGSNFTLKIRSTKLEDSAMYFCASSDPRNEQFFGPGTRLTVL.

This clone showed up just once. The chain joins TRBV30 to TRBJ2-3, with D possibly matching TRBD1 (7 bases). CDR3 length: 14 amino acids. CDR1 is GTSNPN, CDR2 SVGIG, per germline (reference sequence). V dropped 3 bases and J dropped 2 bases, with 12 bases sitting between them. This CDR3 reads CAWSRGTDTDTQYF. The CDR3, as DNA: TGTGCCTGGAGCCGCGGGACAGACACAGATACGCAGTATTTT.

This chain links TRBV27 with TRBJ2-3; D perhaps matches TRBD2 (6 bases). V shed 11 bases and J shed 2 bases, with 17 bases lying between them. CDR1 and CDR2 (germline): MNHEY, SMNVEV (reference sequence). The CDR3 consists of 14 residues. The CDR3 coding sequence is TGTGCCGCCCGGAGGCGCGGGGACACAGATACGCAGTATTTT. This codes for CAARRRGDTDTQYF.

The J gene is TRBJ2-1, the V gene TRBV12-3 or TRBV12-4, with D possibly being TRBD2 (5 bases). V lost 1 base, J lost 12 bases, and 13 bases lay in between. This CDR3 contains 13 residues. The DNA of the CDR3 is TGTGCCAGCAGTTTAGGAACAGTTCGGGGGCAGTTCTTC. It encodes CASSLGTVRGQFF.

The rearrangement joins TRBV2 to TRBJ1-2; 8 bases map to TRBD1. J gave up 7 bases and V 6 bases, and 7 bases lay outside the gene matches. The germline gives CDR1 SNHLY, CDR2 FYNNEI. CDR3 length: 13 residues. The CDR3 region has the DNA TGTGCCAGCAGGGGGGACAGGTCGGGTGGCTACACCTTC. Translation: CASRGDRSGGYTF.

The chain employs TRBV29-1 and TRBJ1-2, with TRBD1 matching over 8 bases. In germline, CDR1 is SQVTM, CDR2 ANQGSEA. The CDR3 runs 14 residues. Trimming cost V 2 bases and J 0 bases; bases outside gene matches: 2. In nucleotides, the CDR3 is TGCAGCGTTGAACGGGACAGGACTAACTATGGCTACACCTTC. This encodes CSVERDRTNYGYTF. Looking up the rest from reference TRBV29-1 and TRBJ1-2 gives the full variable domain: SAVISQKPSRDICQRGTSLTIQCQVDSQVTMMFWYRQQPGQSLTLIATANQGSEATYESGFVIDKFPISRPNLTFSTLTVSNMSPEDSSIYLCSVERDRTNYGYTFGSGTRLTVV.

The chain recombines TRBV5-6 with TRBJ1-6, with D unresolved. Germline lookup yields CDR1 SGHDT and CDR2 YYEEEE. Trimming removed 3 bases at V and 6 bases at J, with 7 bases between. The CDR3 is made up of 13 amino acids. This CDR3 reads CASSYYLNSPLHF. DNA of the CDR3: TGTGCCAGCAGCTACTACCTTAATTCACCCCTCCACTTT. Full variable domain (outside the CDR3, taken from reference TRBV5-6 and TRBJ1-6): DAGVTQSPTHLIKTRGQQVTLRCSPKSGHDTVSWYQQALGQGPQFIFQYYEEEERQRGNFPDRFSGHQFPNYSSELNVNALLLGDSALYLCASSYYLNSPLHFGNGTRLTVT.

The chain employs TRBV5-6 and TRBJ2-1, with no clear D. Germline V gives CDR1 SGHDT, CDR2 YYEEEE. The CDR3 loop spans 14 amino acids. V gave up 4 bases and J gave up 6 bases, with 14 bases separating them. The chain's CDR3 is CASSTKDSGNEQFF. The CDR3 DNA follows: TGTGCCAGCAGCACCAAAGACTCGGGCAATGAGCAGTTCTTC.

The chain joins TRBV10-3 to TRBJ2-1, with D perhaps TRBD2 (5 bases). V was clipped by 6 bases and J by 2 bases, with 8 bases between them. This CDR3 is built from 13 residues. Germline V lookup: CDR1 ENHRY, CDR2 SYGVKD. CDR3 DNA: TGTGCCATCAGCAGCGGCACCTACAATGAGCAGTTCTTC. Translated, it gives CAISSGTYNEQFF.

Written as DNA, the CDR3 is TGCGCCAGCAGCCAAGAGGGTCGCGGGGGGCGGGGTACGCAGTATTTT. This codes for CASSQEGRGGRGTQYF. The rearrangement joins TRBV4-1 to TRBJ2-3; 8 bases map to TRBD2. The V gene's germline CDR1 is MGHRA and CDR2 YSYEKL. J lost 8 bases, V lost 0 bases, and 10 bases had no gene match. CDR3 length: 16 amino acids.

This clone was observed once. The chain employs TRBV9 and TRBJ2-5; the match to TRBD2 covers 7 bases. Trimming took 1 base from V and 2 from J; bases not matched to a gene: 2. The CDR3 is 14 amino acids. From germline, CDR1 is SGDLS and CDR2 YYNGEE. CDR3: CASSVSGGQETQYF. The CDR3 DNA sequence: TGTGCCAGCAGCGTATCGGGAGGTCAAGAGACCCAGTACTTC.

The chain joins TRBV6-5 to TRBJ2-3; D is unresolved. The germline CDR1 and CDR2 sequences are MNHEY and SVGAGI. The CDR3 spans 11 residues. Trimming took off 6 bases at V and 5 bases at J, with 6 bases between the two ends. The CDR3 bases are TGTGCCAGCAGACTCGGAGATACGCAGTATTTT. It encodes CASRLGDTQYF.

With respect to this clone: This specimen includes other DNA sequences encoding the same CDR3. This sequence joins TRBV4-1 and TRBJ1-5, with TRBD1 as a possible D gene (6 bases). V was shortened by 0 bases and J by 7 bases, with 10 bases between the two germline ends. Germline assignment: CDR1 MGHRA and CDR2 YSYEKL. The CDR3 runs to 14 residues. The CDR3 loop is CASSQDRGGQPQHF. The CDR3 DNA sequence: TGCGCCAGCAGCCAAGATAGGGGGGGGCAGCCCCAGCATTTT.

This chain links TRBV4-1 with TRBJ1-2; no clear D. V lost 2 bases and J lost 0, with 10 bases in between. Germline values: CDR1 MGHRA, CDR2 YSYEKL. The CDR3 extends over 15 amino acids. CDR3 in DNA: TGCGCCAGCAGCCAATCCCCGGGGACTAACTATGGCTACACCTTC. Translated: CASSQSPGTNYGYTF.

The CDR3 nucleotides read TGCGCCAGCAGCCAAGAAACAGGGGGCTATGGCTACACCTTC. It is translated as CASSQETGGYGYTF. V gene TRBV4-1 combines with J gene TRBJ1-2; 8 bases align to TRBD1. The CDR3 extends over 14 amino acids. Looked up from germline, CDR1 is MGHRA and CDR2 is YSYEKL. With 0 bases clipped from V and 4 bases from J, the junction kept 1 base outside the gene matches.

The chain recombines TRBV30 with TRBJ1-2; a weak D match, TRBD1 (5 bases). CDR1 is GTSNPN and CDR2 is SVGIG in the germline V gene (reference sequence). V lost 4 bases and J lost 4, with 10 bases in between. CDR3 length: 12 residues. CDR3: CAWTGPSYGYTF. CDR3 nucleotide sequence: TGTGCCTGGACAGGGCCGAGCTATGGCTACACCTTC.

J is TRBJ2-7 and V is TRBV13; 14 bases line up with TRBD2. J lost 5 bases, V lost 5 bases, and 5 bases had no gene match. The CDR3 runs 15 residues. Germline CDR1 is PRHDT and CDR2 is FYEKMQ (reference sequence). The chain's CDR3 is CASSPGGLAGDEQYF. The CDR3 nucleotides read TGTGCCAGCAGCCCCGGGGGACTAGCGGGGGACGAGCAGTACTTC.

Comment on this clone: Other nucleotide sequences in the sample specify the same CDR3. The V gene is TRBV28, the J gene TRBJ2-2, with 7 nucleotides matching TRBD1. There are 16 residues in the CDR3. Germline-derived CDR1 and CDR2 are MDHEN and SYDVKM. V gave up 5 bases and J gave up 4 bases; unmatched junction bases: 10. The CDR3 nucleotides read TGTGCCAGCAGTGTCAACAGGGGCCCGATCACCGGGGAGCTGTTTTTT. Its protein is CASSVNRGPITGELFF.

The chain employs TRBV28 and TRBJ1-5; D possibly corresponds to TRBD1 (5 bases). Germline loops: CDR1 MDHEN, CDR2 SYDVKM. Trimming pared 8 bases from V and 4 bases from J, leaving 12 bases between. This CDR3 contains 13 residues. The CDR3 DNA reads TGTGCCAGCTTGCGGGACCAAAATCAGCCCCAGCATTTT. This sequence encodes CASLRDQNQPQHF.

This clone turned up a few times. This chain joins TRBV6-7 and TRBJ1-4; D gene uncertain. TRBV6-7 is flagged as an ORF with uncertain function. The CDR3 has 18 residues. The V end lost 0 bases, the J end lost 0 bases, and 14 bases lay between the germline ends. The CDR3 sequence is CASSYSIGGASTNEKLFF. The CDR3 DNA follows: TGTGCCAGCAGTTACTCGATTGGTGGTGCGTCAACTAATGAAAAACTGTTTTTT.

The gene calls are TRBV5-6 and TRBJ1-5, with a possible D match to TRBD1 (5 bases). Trimming shortened V by 0 bases and J by 0 bases, and 13 bases separated the two germline ends. Germline V gene data show CDR1 as SGHDT and CDR2 as YYEEEE. The CDR3 is made up of 17 amino acids. CDR3: CASSLGRGSNSNQPQHF. CDR3 nucleotides: TGTGCCAGCAGCTTGGGGCGGGGGTCGAATAGCAATCAGCCCCAGCATTTT. Full variable domain (outside the CDR3, taken from reference TRBV5-6 and TRBJ1-5): DAGVTQSPTHLIKTRGQQVTLRCSPKSGHDTVSWYQQALGQGPQFIFQYYEEEERQRGNFPDRFSGHQFPNYSSELNVNALLLGDSALYLCASSLGRGSNSNQPQHFGDGTRLSIL.

The rearrangement uses TRBV13 and TRBJ2-3; a possible D gene is TRBD1 (5 bases). The V gene's germline CDR1 is PRHDT and CDR2 FYEKMQ (reference sequence). The germline V and J ends were trimmed by 5 bases and 6 bases, with 24 bases remaining between them. This CDR3 is built from 17 residues. CDR3 nucleotide sequence: TGTGCCAGCAGCCCCGGGCGATCGCAGGGATTGTCGGATACGCAGTATTTT. Protein: CASSPGRSQGLSDTQYF. Full variable domain (outside the CDR3, taken from reference TRBV13 and TRBJ2-3): AAGVIQSPRHLIKEKRETATLKCYPIPRHDTVYWYQQGPGQDPQFLISFYEKMQSDKGSIPDRFSAQQFSDYHSELNMSSLELGDSALYFCASSPGRSQGLSDTQYFGPGTRLTVL.

The rearrangement uses TRBV2 and TRBJ2-5, with 8 bases aligning to TRBD1. V lost 2 bases, J lost 2 bases, and 7 bases stayed unmatched. Looked up from germline, CDR1 is SNHLY and CDR2 is FYNNEI. The CDR3 is 16 residues long. The CDR3 DNA reads as TGTGCCAGCAGTGAACCTTCGGGACAGGAGCAAGAGACCCAGTACTTC. Translated, it gives CASSEPSGQEQETQYF.

The gene calls are TRBV28 and TRBJ1-5; D possibly corresponds to TRBD1 (6 bases). CDR3 size: 14 residues. CDR1 is MDHEN, CDR2 SYDVKM, per germline. Trimming stripped 4 bases from V and 4 bases from J, with 11 bases between. This CDR3 reads CASSSYGQNQPQHF. The DNA for the CDR3 is TGTGCCAGCAGTTCCTACGGACAGAATCAGCCCCAGCATTTT.

V is TRBV24-1 and J is TRBJ2-1; D is uncertain. The V gene's germline CDR1 is KGHDR and CDR2 SFDVKD. V was clipped by 5 bases and J by 5 bases, with 15 bases between them. The CDR3 is made up of 15 amino acids. The CDR3 here is CATSVSRNMDNEQFF. CDR3 nucleotides: TGTGCCACCAGTGTTAGTCGCAATATGGACAATGAGCAGTTCTTC.

The chain carries TRBV19 and TRBJ2-7; TRBD1 aligns across 11 bases. This CDR3 comprises 16 residues. Losses at the gene ends were 4 bases for V and 6 bases for J; bases not matched to a gene: 11. CDR1 is LNHDA, CDR2 SQIVND, per germline (reference sequence). Written as DNA, the CDR3 is TGTGCCAGTAGTAGCTACTCCGGGACAGGGGGAACCGAGCAGTACTTC. Translated: CASSSYSGTGGTEQYF.